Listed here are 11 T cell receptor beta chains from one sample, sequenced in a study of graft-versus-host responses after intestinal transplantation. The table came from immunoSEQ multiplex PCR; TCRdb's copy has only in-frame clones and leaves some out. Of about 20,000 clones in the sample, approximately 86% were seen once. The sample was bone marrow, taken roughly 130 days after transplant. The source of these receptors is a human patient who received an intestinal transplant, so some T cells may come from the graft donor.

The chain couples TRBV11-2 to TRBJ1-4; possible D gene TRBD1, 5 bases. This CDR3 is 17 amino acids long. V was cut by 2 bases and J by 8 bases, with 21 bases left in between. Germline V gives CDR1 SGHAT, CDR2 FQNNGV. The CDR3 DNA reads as TGTGCCAGCAGCTTAAGGCCGGGATTGGGGCGGACGGAAAAACTGTTTTTT. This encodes CASSLRPGLGRTEKLFF. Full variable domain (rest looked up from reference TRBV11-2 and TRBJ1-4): EAGVAQSPRYKIIEKRQSVAFWCNPISGHATLYWYQQILGQGPKLLIQFQNNGVVDDSQLPKDRFSAERLKGVDSTLKIQPAKLEDSAVYLCASSLRPGLGRTEKLFFGSGTQLSVL.

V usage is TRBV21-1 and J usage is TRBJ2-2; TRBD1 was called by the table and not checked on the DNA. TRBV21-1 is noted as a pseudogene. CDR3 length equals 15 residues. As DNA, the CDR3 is TGTGCCAGCAGCAAACTCCACAGTTACACCGGGGAGCTGTTTTTT. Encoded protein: CASSKLHSYTGELFF.

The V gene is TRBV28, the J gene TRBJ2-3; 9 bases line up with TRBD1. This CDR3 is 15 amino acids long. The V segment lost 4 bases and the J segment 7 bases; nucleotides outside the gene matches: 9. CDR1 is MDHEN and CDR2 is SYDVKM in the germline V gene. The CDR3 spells CASSSTGTGIYTQYF. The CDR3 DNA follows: TGTGCCAGCAGTTCCACCGGGACAGGGATTTATACGCAGTATTTT. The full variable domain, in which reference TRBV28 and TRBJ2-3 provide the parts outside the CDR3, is DVKVTQSSRYLVKRTGEKVFLECVQDMDHENMFWYRQDPGLGLRLIYFSYDVKMKEKGDIPEGYSVSREKKERFSLILESASTNQTSMYLCASSSTGTGIYTQYFGPGTRLTVL.

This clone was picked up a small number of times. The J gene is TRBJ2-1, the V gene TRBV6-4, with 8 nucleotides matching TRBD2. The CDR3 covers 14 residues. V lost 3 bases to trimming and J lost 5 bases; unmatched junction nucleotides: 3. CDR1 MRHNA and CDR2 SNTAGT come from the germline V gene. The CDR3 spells CASSEAGANNEQFF. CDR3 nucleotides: TGTGCCAGCAGTGAAGCGGGGGCAAACAATGAGCAGTTCTTC.

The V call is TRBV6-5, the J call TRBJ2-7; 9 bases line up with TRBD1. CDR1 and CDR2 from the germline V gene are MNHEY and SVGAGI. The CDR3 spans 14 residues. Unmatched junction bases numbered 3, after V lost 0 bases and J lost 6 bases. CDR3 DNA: TGTGCCAGCAGTTACTCTGGGACAGGGCTCGAGCAGTACTTC. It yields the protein CASSYSGTGLEQYF.

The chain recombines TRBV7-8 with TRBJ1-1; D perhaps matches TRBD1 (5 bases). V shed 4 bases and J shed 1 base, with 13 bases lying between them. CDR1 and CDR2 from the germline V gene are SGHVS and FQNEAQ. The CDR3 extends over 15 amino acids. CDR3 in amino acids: CASSSSTVWNTEAFF. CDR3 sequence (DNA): TGTGCCAGCAGCTCCTCGACAGTCTGGAACACTGAAGCTTTCTTT.

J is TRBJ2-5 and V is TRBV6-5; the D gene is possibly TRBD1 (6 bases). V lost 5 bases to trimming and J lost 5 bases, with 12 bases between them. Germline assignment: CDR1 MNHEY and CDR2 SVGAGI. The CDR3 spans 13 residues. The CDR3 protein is CASSPSQGETQYF. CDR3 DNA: TGTGCCAGCAGTCCCTCGCAGGGGGAGACCCAGTACTTC.

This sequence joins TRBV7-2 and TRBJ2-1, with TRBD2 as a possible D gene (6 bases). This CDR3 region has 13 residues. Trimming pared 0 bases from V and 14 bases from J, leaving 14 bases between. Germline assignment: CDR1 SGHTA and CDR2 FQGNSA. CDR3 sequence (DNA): TGTGCCAGCAGCTTAGCCTTGGAGGGGCAGGAGTTCTTC. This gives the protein CASSLALEGQEFF.

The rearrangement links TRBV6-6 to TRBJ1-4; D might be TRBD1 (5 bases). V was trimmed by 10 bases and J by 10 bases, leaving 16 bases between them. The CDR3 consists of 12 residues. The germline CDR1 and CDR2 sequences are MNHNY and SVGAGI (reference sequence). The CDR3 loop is CATWDAAGKLFF. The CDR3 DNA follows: TGTGCCACCTGGGACGCCGCCGGAAAACTGTTTTTT.

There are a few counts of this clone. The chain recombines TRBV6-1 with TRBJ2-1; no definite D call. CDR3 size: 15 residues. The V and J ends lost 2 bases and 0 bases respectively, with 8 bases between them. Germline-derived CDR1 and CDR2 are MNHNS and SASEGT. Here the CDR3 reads CASSEQTGSYNEQFF. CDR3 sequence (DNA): TGTGCCAGCAGTGAACAAACTGGCTCCTACAATGAGCAGTTCTTC.

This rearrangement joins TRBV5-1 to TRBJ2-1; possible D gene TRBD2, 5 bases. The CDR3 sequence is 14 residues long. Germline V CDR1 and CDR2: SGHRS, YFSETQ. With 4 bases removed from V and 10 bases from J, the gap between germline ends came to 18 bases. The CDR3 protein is CASSIGREFGEQFF. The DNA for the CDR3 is TGCGCCAGCAGCATAGGACGGGAATTCGGGGAGCAGTTCTTC.